The T cell receptor (beta chain) described here comes from a study of blood T cells in healthy people across ages. Across the study: About one barcoded beta molecule per two T cells was captured by template switching. Overall study findings and caveats: Both naive CD4+ cell counts and diversity were greater in long-lived donors than in aged donors.

This CDR3 is built from 14 residues. CDR1 and CDR2 (germline): DFQATT, SNEGSKA (reference sequence). Alongside a J-beta primer mix, a sample-barcoded 5' primer served in a second PCR lasting about 6 to 11 cycles. Each CDR3 protein gets one entry after TCRdb re-called the 5' RACE reads with MiXCR. The table includes approximately 680,000 distinct CDR3 sequences, roughly 32% detected once. Donors were systemically healthy Caucasian individuals from Russia aged about 6 to 100 years. Researchers collected around 11 milliliters of peripheral blood from every single donor. Remarks on this clonotype: Antigen specificity is unknown. This may arise from a read error, as a much more abundant clone is one base away.

Sequenced: blood. This TCR came from a woman aged 80 or older in good health. This chain links TRBV20-1 with TRBJ2-1, with 9 bases fitting TRBD2. Matching the DNA end better, TRBJ2-7 makes the J call doubtful. CDR3 bases: TGCAGTGCCTTAAGCGGGGGGACTTACAATGAGCAGTACTTC. Translating gives CSALSGGTYNEQYF.